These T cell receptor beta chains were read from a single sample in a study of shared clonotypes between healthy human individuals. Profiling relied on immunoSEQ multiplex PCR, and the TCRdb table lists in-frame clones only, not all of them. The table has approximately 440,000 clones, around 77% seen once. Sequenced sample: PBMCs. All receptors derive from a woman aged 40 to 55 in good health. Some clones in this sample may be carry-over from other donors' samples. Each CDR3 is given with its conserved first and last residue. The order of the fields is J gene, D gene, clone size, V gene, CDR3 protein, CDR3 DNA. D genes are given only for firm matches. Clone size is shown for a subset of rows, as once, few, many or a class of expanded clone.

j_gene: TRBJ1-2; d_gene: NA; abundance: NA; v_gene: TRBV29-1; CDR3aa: CSVEERGQVDGYTF; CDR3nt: TGCAGCGTTGAGGAACGTGGGCAGGTCGATGGCTACACCTTC
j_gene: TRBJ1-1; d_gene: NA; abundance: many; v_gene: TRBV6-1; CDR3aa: CASSYEGLTEAFF; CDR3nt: TGTGCCAGCAGCTACGAAGGGCTCACTGAAGCTTTCTTT
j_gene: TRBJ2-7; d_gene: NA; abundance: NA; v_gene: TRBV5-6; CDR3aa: CASSLGRPSYEQYF; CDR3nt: TGTGCCAGCAGCTTGGGGCGACCCTCCTACGAGCAGTACTTC
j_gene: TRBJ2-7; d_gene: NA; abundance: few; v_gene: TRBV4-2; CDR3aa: CASSQDPSSSYEQYF; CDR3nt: TGTGCCAGCAGCCAAGATCCTAGCAGCTCCTACGAGCAGTACTTC
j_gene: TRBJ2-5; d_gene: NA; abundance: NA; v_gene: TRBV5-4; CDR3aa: CASSLVGSETQYF; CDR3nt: TGTGCCAGCAGCTTGGTCGGGAGTGAGACCCAGTACTTC
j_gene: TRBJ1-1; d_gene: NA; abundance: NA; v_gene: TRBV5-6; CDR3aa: CTSSPRGAWTEAFF; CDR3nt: TGTACCAGCAGCCCTCGAGGGGCTTGGACTGAAGCCTTCTTT
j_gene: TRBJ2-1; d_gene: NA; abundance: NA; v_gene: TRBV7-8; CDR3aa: CASSPPGSREQFF; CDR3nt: TGTGCCAGCAGCCCCCCAGGGTCGAGGGAGCAGTTCTTC
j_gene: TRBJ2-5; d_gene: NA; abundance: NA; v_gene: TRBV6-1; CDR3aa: CASSSRPGYQETQYF; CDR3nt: TGTGCCAGCAGTTCCCGACCCGGGTACCAAGAGACCCAGTACTTC
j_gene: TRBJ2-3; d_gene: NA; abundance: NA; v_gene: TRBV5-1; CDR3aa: CASSLEGLYTDTQYF; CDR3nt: TGCGCCAGCAGCTTGGAAGGGCTCTACACAGATACGCAGTATTTT
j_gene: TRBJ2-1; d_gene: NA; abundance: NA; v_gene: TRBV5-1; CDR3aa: CASSLMGPVNEQFF; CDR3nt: TGCGCCAGCAGCTTGATGGGTCCGGTTAATGAGCAGTTCTTC
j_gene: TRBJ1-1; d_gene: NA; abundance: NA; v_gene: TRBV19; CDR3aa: CASTHGLGAFF; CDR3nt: TGTGCCAGTACGCACGGACTAGGAGCTTTCTTT
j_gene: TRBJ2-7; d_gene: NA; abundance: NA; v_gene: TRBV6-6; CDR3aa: CASSAPVAQSSYEQYF; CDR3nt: TGTGCCAGCAGTGCCCCAGTAGCCCAAAGCTCCTACGAGCAGTACTTC
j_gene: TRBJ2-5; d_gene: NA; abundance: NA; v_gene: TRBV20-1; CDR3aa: CSAWRQETQYF; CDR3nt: TGCAGTGCCTGGAGACAAGAGACCCAGTACTTC
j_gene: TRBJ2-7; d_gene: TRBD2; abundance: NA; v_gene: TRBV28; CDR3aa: CASRKAGGTYEQYF; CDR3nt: TGTGCCAGCAGGAAAGCGGGGGGGACCTACGAGCAGTACTTC
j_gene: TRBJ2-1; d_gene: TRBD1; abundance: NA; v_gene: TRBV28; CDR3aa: CASSTGQGPYEQFF; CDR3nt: TGTGCCAGCAGTACGGGACAGGGTCCCTATGAGCAGTTCTTC
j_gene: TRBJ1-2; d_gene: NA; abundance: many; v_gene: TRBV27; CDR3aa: CASHDGLYGYTF; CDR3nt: TGTGCCAGCCATGACGGGCTTTATGGCTACACCTTC
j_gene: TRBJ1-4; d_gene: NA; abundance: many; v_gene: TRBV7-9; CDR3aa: CASSLEVGKLFF; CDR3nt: TGTGCCAGCAGCTTAGAGGTTGGAAAACTGTTTTTT
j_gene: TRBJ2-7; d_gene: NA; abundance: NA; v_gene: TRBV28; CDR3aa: CASSPHTYEQYF; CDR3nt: TGTGCCAGCAGTCCCCACACCTACGAGCAGTACTTC
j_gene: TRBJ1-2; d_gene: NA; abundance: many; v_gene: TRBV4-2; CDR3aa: CASSQDNISPYGYTF; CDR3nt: TGTGCCAGCAGCCAAGACAATATCAGCCCCTATGGCTACACCTTC
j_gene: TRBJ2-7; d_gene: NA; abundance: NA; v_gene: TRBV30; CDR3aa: CAWSQDSEQYF; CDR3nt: TGTGCCTGGAGTCAGGACAGTGAGCAGTACTTC
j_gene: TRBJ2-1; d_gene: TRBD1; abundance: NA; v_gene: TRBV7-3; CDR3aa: CASSLGRQGVPTGNEQFF; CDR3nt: TGTGCCAGCAGCTTAGGGAGACAGGGAGTTCCAACAGGCAATGAGCAGTTCTTC
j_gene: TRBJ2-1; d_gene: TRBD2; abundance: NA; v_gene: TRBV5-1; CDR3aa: CASSLFQREGEQFF; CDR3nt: TGCGCCAGCAGCTTGTTCCAGCGGGAGGGTGAGCAGTTCTTC
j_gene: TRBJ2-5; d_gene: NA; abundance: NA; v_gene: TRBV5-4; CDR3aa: CASSPRQVSDKETQYF; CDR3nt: TGTGCCAGCAGCCCCCGTCAGGTGTCAGATAAAGAGACCCAGTACTTC
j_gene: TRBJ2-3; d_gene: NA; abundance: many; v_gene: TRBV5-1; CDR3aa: CASSLDYLPDTQYF; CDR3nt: TGCGCCAGCAGCCTGGACTACTTGCCAGATACGCAGTATTTT
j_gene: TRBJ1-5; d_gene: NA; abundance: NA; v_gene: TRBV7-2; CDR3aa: CASSLGFRQPQHF; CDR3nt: TGTGCCAGCAGCTTAGGCTTCCGACAGCCCCAGCATTTT
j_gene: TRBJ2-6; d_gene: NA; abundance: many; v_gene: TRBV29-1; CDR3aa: CSVDYGSSSGANVLTF; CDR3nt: TGCAGCGTTGATTACGGCAGTAGCTCTGGGGCCAACGTCCTGACTTTC
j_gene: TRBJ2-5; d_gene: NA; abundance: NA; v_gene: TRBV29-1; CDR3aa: CSVTTPGEKTQYF; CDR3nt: TGCAGCGTTACCACGCCAGGCGAAAAGACCCAGTACTTC
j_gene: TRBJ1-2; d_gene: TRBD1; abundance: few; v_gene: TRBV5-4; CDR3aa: CASSRTGMWGYTF; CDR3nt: TGTGCCAGCAGCCGGACAGGGATGTGGGGCTACACCTTC
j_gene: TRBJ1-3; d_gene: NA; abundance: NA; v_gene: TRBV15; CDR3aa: CATSRDKGNTIYF; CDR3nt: TGTGCCACCAGCAGGGATAAGGGAAACACCATATATTTT
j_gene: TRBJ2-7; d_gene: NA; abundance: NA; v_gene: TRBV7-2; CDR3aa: CASSSMFGVGYEQYF; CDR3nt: TGTGCCAGCAGCTCGATGTTTGGAGTGGGGTACGAGCAGTACTTC
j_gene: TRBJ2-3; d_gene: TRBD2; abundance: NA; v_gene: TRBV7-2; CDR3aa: CASSLSLAETDTQYF; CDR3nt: TGTGCCAGCAGCTTGTCGCTAGCGGAGACAGATACGCAGTATTTT
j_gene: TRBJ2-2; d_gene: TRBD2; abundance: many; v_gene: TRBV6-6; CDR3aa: CASNHPGLSFGELFF; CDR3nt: TGTGCCAGCAACCACCCGGGACTATCCTTCGGGGAGCTGTTTTTT
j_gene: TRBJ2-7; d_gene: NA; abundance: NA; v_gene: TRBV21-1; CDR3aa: CASSTQGPDEQYF; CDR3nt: TGTGCCAGCAGCACACAGGGTCCCGACGAGCAGTACTTC
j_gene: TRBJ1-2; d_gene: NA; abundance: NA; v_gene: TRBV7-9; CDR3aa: CASRPSWVGINYGYTF; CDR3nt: TGTGCCAGCAGACCTTCCTGGGTCGGTATCAACTATGGCTACACCTTC
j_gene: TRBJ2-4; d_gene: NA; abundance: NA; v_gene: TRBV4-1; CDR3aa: CASSQVEGVAKNIQYF; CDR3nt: TGCGCCAGCAGCCAAGTCGAGGGGGTAGCCAAAAACATTCAGTACTTC
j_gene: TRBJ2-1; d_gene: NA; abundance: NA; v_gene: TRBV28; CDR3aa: CASSLLLYQTYNEQFF; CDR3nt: TGTGCCAGCAGTTTATTGCTCTACCAAACCTACAATGAGCAGTTCTTC
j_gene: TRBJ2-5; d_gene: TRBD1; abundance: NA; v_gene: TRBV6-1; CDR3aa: CASIRLQGARETQYF; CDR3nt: TGTGCCAGCATCAGACTGCAGGGGGCGCGGGAGACCCAGTACTTC
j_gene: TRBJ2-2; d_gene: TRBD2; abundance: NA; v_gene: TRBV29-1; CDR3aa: CSVGLAGGDTGELFF; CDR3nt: TGCAGCGTTGGACTAGCGGGAGGGGACACCGGGGAGCTGTTTTTT
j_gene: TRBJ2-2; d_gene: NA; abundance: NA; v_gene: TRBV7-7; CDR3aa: CASSLVGRSGELFF; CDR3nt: TGTGCTAGCAGCTTAGTGGGCAGGTCCGGGGAGCTGTTTTTT
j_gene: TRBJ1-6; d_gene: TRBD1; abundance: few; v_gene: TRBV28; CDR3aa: CASSFWTGRIPALHF; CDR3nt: TGCGCCAGCAGTTTCTGGACAGGGAGAATTCCGGCCCTCCACTTT
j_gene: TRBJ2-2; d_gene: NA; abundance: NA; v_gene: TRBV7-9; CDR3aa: CASVEGAGELFF; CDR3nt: TGTGCCAGCGTGGAGGGGGCCGGGGAGCTGTTTTTT
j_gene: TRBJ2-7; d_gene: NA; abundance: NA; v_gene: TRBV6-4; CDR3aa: CASSGGARDEQYF; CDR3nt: TGTGCCAGCAGTGGGGGGGCGCGCGACGAGCAGTACTTC
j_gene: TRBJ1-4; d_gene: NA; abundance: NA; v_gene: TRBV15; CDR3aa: CATSRARAEVGDEKLFF; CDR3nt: TGTGCCACCAGCAGAGCCCGGGCCGAGGTAGGGGATGAAAAACTGTTTTTT
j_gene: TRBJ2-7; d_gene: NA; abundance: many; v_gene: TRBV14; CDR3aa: CASSQEWGSYEQYF; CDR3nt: TGTGCCAGCAGCCAAGAATGGGGGTCCTACGAGCAGTACTTC
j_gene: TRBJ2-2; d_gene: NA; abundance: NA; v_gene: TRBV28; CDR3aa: CASSLSVGQNTGELFF; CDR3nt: TGTGCCAGCAGTTTATCAGTCGGACAGAACACCGGGGAGCTGTTTTTT